The rows below give T cell receptor beta chains drawn from one sample of a study of blood T cell repertoires in COVID-19. Libraries were prepared by immunoSEQ multiplex PCR; TCRdb keeps only in-frame clonotypes and omits some of them. The table includes roughly 150,000 clones, roughly 84% detected once. Sequencing was carried out using peripheral blood. Receptor source: a woman of 80 years or more with active or convalescent COVID-19. Both conserved end residues are part of each CDR3. A D gene is named only where the DNA matches it firmly. The size field is filled for only some rows; it gives once, few, many or a size class.

J gene | V gene | D gene | clone size | CDR3 protein | CDR3 DNA
TRBJ2-2 | TRBV9 | TRBD2 | - | CASSVVDSGAGELFF | TGTGCCAGCAGCGTAGTGGATAGCGGGGCCGGGGAGCTGTTTTTT
TRBJ2-1 | TRBV4-1 | TRBD1 | - | CASSQANRGTGEQFF | TGCGCCAGCAGCCAAGCTAACAGGGGCACGGGGGAGCAGTTCTTC
TRBJ2-1 | TRBV5-1 | - | - | CASSPSSGRDEQFF | TGCGCCAGCAGCCCCAGCAGCGGCCGGGATGAGCAGTTCTTC
TRBJ2-6 | TRBV28 | - | - | CASRSRSSGANVLTF | TGTGCCAGCAGGTCTAGGAGCTCTGGGGCCAACGTCCTGACTTTC
TRBJ2-1 | TRBV24-1 | - | - | CATSDTTMRPLMWQFF | TGTGCCACCAGTGACACTACAATGAGGCCGCTTATGTGGCAGTTCTTC
TRBJ2-1 | TRBV5-8 | TRBD2 | - | CASSPGGGRSEQFF | TGTGCCAGCAGCCCCGGGGGAGGGCGGAGTGAGCAGTTCTTC
TRBJ1-4 | TRBV19 | - | - | CASSTPSQGRKLFF | TGTGCCAGTAGTACACCGAGCCAGGGTCGAAAACTGTTTTTT
TRBJ2-5 | TRBV7-9 | TRBD2 | - | CASSSSRAGVGETQYF | TGTGCCAGCAGCTCATCGCGAGCGGGGGTAGGAGAGACCCAGTACTTC
TRBJ2-4 | TRBV5-4 | - | - | CASSLALAKNIQYF | TGTGCCAGCAGCTTGGCGTTAGCCAAAAACATTCAGTACTTC
TRBJ2-6 | TRBV3-1/TRBV3-2 | - | - | CASGEVGGANVLTF | TGTGCCAGCGGCGAGGTGGGTGGGGCCAACGTCCTGACTTTC
TRBJ2-2 | TRBV6-1 | - | - | CASSEDAGGGGTGELFF | TGTGCCAGCAGTGAAGATGCCGGGGGCGGGGGTACCGGGGAGCTGTTTTTT
TRBJ2-1 | TRBV3-1/TRBV3-2 | TRBD2 | - | CASSSSGRTYSYNEQFF | TGTGCCAGCAGCTCTAGCGGGAGGACCTACTCCTACAATGAGCAGTTCTTC
TRBJ2-4 | TRBV28 | - | - | CASSDVEGGDIQYF | TGTGCCAGCAGTGACGTGGAGGGGGGGGACATTCAGTACTTC
TRBJ2-3 | TRBV28 | TRBD2 | - | CASSLWTSGSEADTQYF | TGTGCCAGCAGTTTATGGACTAGCGGGAGTGAAGCAGATACGCAGTATTTT
TRBJ1-5 | TRBV5-6 | - | once | CASSGRVGNQPQHF | TGTGCCAGCAGCGGCAGGGTTGGCAATCAGCCCCAGCATTTT
TRBJ1-2 | TRBV28 | - | - | CASSLRQQGPNGYTF | TGTGCCAGCAGTTTAAGGCAGCAGGGCCCAAATGGCTACACCTTC
TRBJ2-7 | TRBV28 | TRBD1 | - | CASSSPGQGAYEQYF | TGTGCCAGCAGTTCCCCGGGACAGGGAGCTTACGAGCAGTACTTC
TRBJ2-6 | TRBV25-1 | TRBD2 | - | CASSEGTSGRSGANVLTF | TGTGCCAGCAGTGAAGGGACTAGCGGGAGGTCTGGGGCCAACGTCCTGACTTTC
TRBJ1-1 | TRBV7-2 | - | once | CASSLLLTVNAFF | TGTGCCAGCAGCTTACTTCTAACGGTGAACGCTTTCTTT
TRBJ2-7 | TRBV6-1 | - | once | CASSERFYEQYF | TGTGCCAGCAGTGAACGGTTTTACGAGCAGTACTTC
TRBJ1-2 | TRBV9 | - | - | CASSVVGGARGYTF | TGTGCCAGCAGCGTAGTGGGTGGGGCTCGGGGCTACACCTTC
TRBJ2-1 | TRBV19 | TRBD2 | - | CASSMTSGFLYNEQFF | TGTGCCAGTAGTATGACTAGCGGGTTCCTATACAATGAGCAGTTCTTC
TRBJ1-1 | TRBV7-3 | - | - | CASSLNVAGNTEAFF | TGTGCCAGCAGCTTAAATGTAGCGGGGAACACTGAAGCTTTCTTT
TRBJ2-7 | TRBV6-5 | TRBD2 | few | CASSYQSSGSYEQYF | TGTGCCAGCAGTTATCAGTCCAGCGGGAGTTACGAGCAGTACTTC
TRBJ2-3 | TRBV11-3 | TRBD2 | once | CASSPRSGRNTDTQYF | TGTGCCAGCAGCCCTCGGAGCGGGAGGAACACAGATACGCAGTATTTT
TRBJ2-2 | TRBV5-6 | TRBD1 | - | CASGADRVTGTGELFF | TGTGCCAGCGGAGCCGACAGGGTGACAGGCACCGGGGAGCTGTTTTTT
TRBJ1-5 | TRBV28 | - | - | CASSLLMGAGNQPQHF | TGTGCCAGCAGCCTCCTAATGGGGGCGGGCAATCAGCCCCAGCATTTT
TRBJ2-7 | TRBV10-1 | - | few | CASSERGYEQYF | TGCGCCAGCAGTGAACGGGGCTACGAGCAGTACTTC
TRBJ2-7 | TRBV2 | TRBD2 | - | CASSEVAGVNEQYF | TGTGCCAGCAGTGAGGTAGCGGGAGTAAACGAGCAGTACTTC
TRBJ1-3 | TRBV4-2 | TRBD1 | - | CASSPRDSSGNTIYF | TGTGCCAGCAGCCCTCGGGACAGCTCTGGAAACACCATATATTTT
TRBJ1-6 | TRBV6-5 | TRBD1 | - | CASSHSRDRASPLHF | TGTGCCAGCAGTCACAGCCGGGACAGGGCTTCACCCCTCCACTTT
TRBJ1-2 | TRBV18 | TRBD1 | - | CASSPTTGDRGYTF | TGTGCCAGCTCACCCACCACAGGGGATCGAGGCTACACCTTC
TRBJ2-5 | TRBV2 | TRBD1 | - | CASSDARGRETQYF | TGTGCCAGCAGTGATGCGAGGGGGCGGGAGACCCAGTACTTC
TRBJ2-1 | TRBV18 | TRBD2 | - | CASSPKRLAGGSYNEQFF | TGTGCCAGCTCACCAAAGCGCCTAGCGGGAGGTAGTTACAATGAGCAGTTCTTC
TRBJ2-7 | TRBV6-6 | TRBD1 | - | CASSTGGEQYF | TGTGCCAGCAGCACAGGGGGCGAGCAGTACTTC
TRBJ2-7 | TRBV2 | TRBD2 | - | CASRGGTSGGEQYF | TGTGCCAGCAGAGGTGGGACTAGCGGAGGAGAGCAGTACTTC
TRBJ2-3 | TRBV9 | TRBD2 | - | CASSQTGLAGGGGIFDTQYF | TGTGCCAGCAGCCAGACAGGACTAGCGGGAGGAGGGGGGATTTTTGATACGCAGTATTTT
TRBJ2-1 | TRBV9 | - | - | CASSVDGSEYNEQFF | TGTGCCAGCAGCGTAGACGGTAGCGAGTACAATGAGCAGTTCTTC
TRBJ1-1 | TRBV23-1 | - | once | CASSQSGDTEAFF | TGCGCCAGCAGTCAATCAGGAGACACTGAAGCTTTCTTT
TRBJ1-1 | TRBV6-6 | - | - | CASSRTDEAFF | TGTGCCAGCAGCCGGACAGATGAAGCTTTCTTT
TRBJ1-1 | TRBV7-3 | - | - | CASSLRAAGTEAFF | TGTGCCAGCAGCTTACGGGCCGCAGGGACTGAAGCTTTCTTT
TRBJ1-1 | TRBV2 | - | once | CASSYDSEAFF | TGTGCCAGCAGTTACGACTCTGAAGCTTTCTTT
TRBJ2-2 | TRBV7-3 | - | - | CASSPTYANTGELFF | TGTGCCAGCAGCCCTACTTACGCGAACACCGGGGAGCTGTTTTTT
TRBJ1-1 | TRBV7-9 | - | few | CASSLVSSGATEAFF | TGTGCCAGCAGCTTAGTTTCGTCAGGGGCCACTGAAGCTTTCTTT
TRBJ1-1 | TRBV6-2/TRBV6-3 | - | - | CASSYSLGAMKNTEAFF | TGTGCCAGCAGTTACTCCCTGGGGGCCATGAAGAACACTGAAGCTTTCTTT
TRBJ2-4 | TRBV6-5 | - | few | CASTTSNGAGPIEYF | TGTGCCAGCACTACGAGTAATGGGGCAGGCCCTATTGAGTACTTC